This TCR beta chain appears in the sequencing data of a study of shared clonotypes between healthy human individuals. General observations from the study: Some naive CD4 clonotypes, roughly 4.7%, turned up in common across a few donors.

Concerning this clone: Its antigen is not known.

This CDR3 is built from 13 residues. With 3 bases removed from V and 8 bases from J, the gap between germline ends came to 11 bases. CDR1 SGHTA and CDR2 FQGTGA come from the germline V gene. CD45RO-negative, CCR7-positively selected cells formed the naive CD8 fraction, excluding terminally differentiated effector memory CD45RA+ cells. TCRdb keeps only in-frame clones here, not all; method: immunoSEQ multiplex PCR. The sample includes hundreds of thousands of clones, about 92% seen only once; the top ten take approximately 24%. The rearrangement uses TRBV7-3 and TRBJ2-1, with TRBD1 as a possible D gene (6 bases). Material for sequencing was naive CD8+ T cells sorted from blood. The source of this sequence is a man younger than 45 in good health. CDR3 protein: CASSLGALYEQFF. The CDR3 DNA is TGTGCCAGCAGCTTGGGGGCTCTCTATGAGCAGTTCTTC.